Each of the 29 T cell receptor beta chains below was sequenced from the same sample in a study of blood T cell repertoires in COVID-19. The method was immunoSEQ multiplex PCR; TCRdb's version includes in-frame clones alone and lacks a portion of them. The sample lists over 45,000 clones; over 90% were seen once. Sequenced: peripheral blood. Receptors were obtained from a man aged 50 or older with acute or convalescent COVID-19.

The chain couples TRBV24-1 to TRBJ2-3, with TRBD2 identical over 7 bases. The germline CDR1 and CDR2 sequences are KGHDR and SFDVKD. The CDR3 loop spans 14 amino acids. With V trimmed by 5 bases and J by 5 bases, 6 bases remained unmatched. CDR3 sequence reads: CATSGASGEDTQYF. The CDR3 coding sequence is TGTGCCACCAGTGGGGCTAGCGGTGAAGATACGCAGTATTTT.

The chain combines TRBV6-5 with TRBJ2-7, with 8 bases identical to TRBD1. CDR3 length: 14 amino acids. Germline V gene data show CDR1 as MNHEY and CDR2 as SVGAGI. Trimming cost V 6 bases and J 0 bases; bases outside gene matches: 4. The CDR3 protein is CASRDRESSYEQYF. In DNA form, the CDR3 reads TGTGCCAGCAGGGACAGGGAGAGCTCCTACGAGCAGTACTTC.

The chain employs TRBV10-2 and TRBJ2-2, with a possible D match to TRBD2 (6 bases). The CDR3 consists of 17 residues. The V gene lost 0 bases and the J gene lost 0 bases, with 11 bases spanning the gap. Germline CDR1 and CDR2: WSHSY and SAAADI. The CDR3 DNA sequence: TGCGCCAGCAGTGAGTCGCCTGGGGGGACGAACACCGGGGAGCTGTTTTTT. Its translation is CASSESPGGTNTGELFF.

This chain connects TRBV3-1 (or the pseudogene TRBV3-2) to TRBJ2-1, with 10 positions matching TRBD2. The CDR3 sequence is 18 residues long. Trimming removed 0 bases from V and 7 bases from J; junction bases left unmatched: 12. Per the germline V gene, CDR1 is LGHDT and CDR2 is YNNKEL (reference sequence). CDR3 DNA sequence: TGTGCCAGCAGCCAAGAGATTAGCGGGAGGAGGGCCTGGAATGAGCAGTTCTTC. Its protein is CASSQEISGRRAWNEQFF.

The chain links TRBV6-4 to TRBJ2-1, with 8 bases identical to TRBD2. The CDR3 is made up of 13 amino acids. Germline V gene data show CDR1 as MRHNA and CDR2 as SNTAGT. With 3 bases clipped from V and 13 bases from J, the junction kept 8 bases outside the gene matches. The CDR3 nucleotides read TGTGCCAGCAGTGAGTGGGCGGGAGGAGTTCAGTTCTTC. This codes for CASSEWAGGVQFF.

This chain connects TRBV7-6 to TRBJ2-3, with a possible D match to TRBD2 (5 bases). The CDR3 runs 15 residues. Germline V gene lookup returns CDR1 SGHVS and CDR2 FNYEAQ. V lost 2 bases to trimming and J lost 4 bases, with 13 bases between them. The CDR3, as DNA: TGTGCCAGCAGCTTAAGCGGAGAGGTCCCAGATACGCAGTATTTT. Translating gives CASSLSGEVPDTQYF. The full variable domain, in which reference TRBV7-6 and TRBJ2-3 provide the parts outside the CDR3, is GAGVSQSPRYKVTKRGQDVALRCDPISGHVSLYWYRQALGQGPEFLTYFNYEAQQDKSGLPNDRFSAERPEGSISTLTIQRTEQRDSAMYRCASSLSGEVPDTQYFGPGTRLTVL.

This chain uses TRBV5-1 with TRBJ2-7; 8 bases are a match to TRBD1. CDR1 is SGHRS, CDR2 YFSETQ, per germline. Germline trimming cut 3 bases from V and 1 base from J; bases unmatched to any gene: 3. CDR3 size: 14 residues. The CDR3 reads CASSSGQGSYEQYF. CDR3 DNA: TGCGCCAGCAGCTCCGGACAGGGTTCCTACGAGCAGTACTTC.

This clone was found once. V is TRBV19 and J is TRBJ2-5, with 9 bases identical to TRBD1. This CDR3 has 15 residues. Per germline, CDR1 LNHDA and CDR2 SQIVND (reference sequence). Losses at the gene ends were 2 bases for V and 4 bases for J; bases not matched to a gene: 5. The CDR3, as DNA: TGTGCCAGTAGTATACGCGGACAGGGGTCAGAGACCCAGTACTTC. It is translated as CASSIRGQGSETQYF.

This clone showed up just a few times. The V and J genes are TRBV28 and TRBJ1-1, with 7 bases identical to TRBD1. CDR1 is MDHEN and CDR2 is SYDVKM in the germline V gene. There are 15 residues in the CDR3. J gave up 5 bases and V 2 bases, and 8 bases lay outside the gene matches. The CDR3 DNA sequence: TGTGCCAGCAGTTTACGGCAGGGGGTATGGACTGAAGCTTTCTTT. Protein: CASSLRQGVWTEAFF.

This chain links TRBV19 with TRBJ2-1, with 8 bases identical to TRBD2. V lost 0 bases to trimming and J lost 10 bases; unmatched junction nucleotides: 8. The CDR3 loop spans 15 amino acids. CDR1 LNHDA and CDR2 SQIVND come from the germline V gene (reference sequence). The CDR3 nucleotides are TGTGCCAGTAGTATAGATAGGTCGGCTAGCGGGGAGCAGTTCTTC. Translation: CASSIDRSASGEQFF.

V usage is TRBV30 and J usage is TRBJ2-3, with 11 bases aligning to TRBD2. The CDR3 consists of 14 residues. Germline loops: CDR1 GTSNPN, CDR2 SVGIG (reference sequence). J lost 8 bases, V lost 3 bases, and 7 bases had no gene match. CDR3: CAWRIAGGPSTQYF. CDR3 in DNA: TGTGCCTGGAGAATAGCGGGAGGGCCAAGTACGCAGTATTTT.

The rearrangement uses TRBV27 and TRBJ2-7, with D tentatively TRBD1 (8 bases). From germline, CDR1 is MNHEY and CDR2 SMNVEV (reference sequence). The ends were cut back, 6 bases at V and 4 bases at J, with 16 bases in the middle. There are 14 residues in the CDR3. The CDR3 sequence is CASSRQGRGYEQYF. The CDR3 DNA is TGTGCCAGCAGCCGACAGGGGAGGGGATACGAGCAGTACTTC.

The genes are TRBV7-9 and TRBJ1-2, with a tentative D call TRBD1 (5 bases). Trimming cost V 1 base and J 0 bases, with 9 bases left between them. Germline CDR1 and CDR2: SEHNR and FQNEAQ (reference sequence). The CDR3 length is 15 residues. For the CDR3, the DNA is TGTGCCAGCAGCTTAGACAGACAGACTAACTATGGCTACACCTTC. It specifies CASSLDRQTNYGYTF. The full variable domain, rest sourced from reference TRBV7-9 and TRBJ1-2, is DTGVSQNPRHKITKRGQNVTFRCDPISEHNRLYWYRQTLGQGPEFLTYFQNEAQLEKSRLLSDRFSAERPKGSFSTLEIQRTEQGDSAMYLCASSLDRQTNYGYTFGSGTRLTVV.

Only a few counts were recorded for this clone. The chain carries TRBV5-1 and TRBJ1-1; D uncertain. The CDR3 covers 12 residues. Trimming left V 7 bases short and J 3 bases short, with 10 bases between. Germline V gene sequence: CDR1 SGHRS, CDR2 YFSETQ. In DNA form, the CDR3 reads TGCGCCAGCCGCTACGGGGACACTGAAGCTTTCTTT. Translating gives CASRYGDTEAFF.

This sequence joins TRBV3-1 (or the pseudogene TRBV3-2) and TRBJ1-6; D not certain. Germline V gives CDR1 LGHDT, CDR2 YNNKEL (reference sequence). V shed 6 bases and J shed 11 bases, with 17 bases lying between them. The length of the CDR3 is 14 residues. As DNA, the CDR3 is TGTGCCAGCAGTCTAACACAACCAGGTCCACCCCTCCACTTT. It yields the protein CASSLTQPGPPLHF.

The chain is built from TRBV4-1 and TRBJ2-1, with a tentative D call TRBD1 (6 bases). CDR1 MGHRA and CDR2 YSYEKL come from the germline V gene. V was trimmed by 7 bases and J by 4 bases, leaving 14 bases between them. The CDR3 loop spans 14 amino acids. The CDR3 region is CASNRDNSYNEQFF. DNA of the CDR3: TGCGCCAGCAACAGGGACAACTCTTACAATGAGCAGTTCTTC.

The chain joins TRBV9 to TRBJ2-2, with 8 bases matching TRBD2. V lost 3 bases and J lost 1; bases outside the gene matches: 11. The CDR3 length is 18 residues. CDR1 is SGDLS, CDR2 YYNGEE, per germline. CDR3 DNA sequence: TGTGCCAGCAGCGGAGGGACGGGACTAGTGGGGAACACCGGGGAGCTGTTTTTT. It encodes CASSGGTGLVGNTGELFF.

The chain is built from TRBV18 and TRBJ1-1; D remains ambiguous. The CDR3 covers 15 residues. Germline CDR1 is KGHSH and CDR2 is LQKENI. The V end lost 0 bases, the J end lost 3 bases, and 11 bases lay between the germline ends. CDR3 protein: CASSPPGGVDTEAFF. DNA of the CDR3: TGTGCCAGCTCACCACCGGGCGGGGTGGACACTGAAGCTTTCTTT.

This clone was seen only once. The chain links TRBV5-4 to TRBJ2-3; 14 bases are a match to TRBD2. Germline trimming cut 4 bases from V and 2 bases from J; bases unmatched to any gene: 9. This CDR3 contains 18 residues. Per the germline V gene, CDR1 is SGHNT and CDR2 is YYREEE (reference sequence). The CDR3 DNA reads TGTGCCAGCAGCGCGCACGGGACTAGCGGGAGCCCCACAGATACGCAGTATTTT. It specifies CASSAHGTSGSPTDTQYF.

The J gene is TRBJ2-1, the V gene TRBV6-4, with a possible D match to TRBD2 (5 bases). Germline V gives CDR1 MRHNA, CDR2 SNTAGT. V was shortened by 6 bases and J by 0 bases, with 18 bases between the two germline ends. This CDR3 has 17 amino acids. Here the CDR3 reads CASSETGYASSYNEQFF. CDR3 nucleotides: TGTGCCAGCAGCGAAACGGGGTACGCGAGCTCCTACAATGAGCAGTTCTTC.

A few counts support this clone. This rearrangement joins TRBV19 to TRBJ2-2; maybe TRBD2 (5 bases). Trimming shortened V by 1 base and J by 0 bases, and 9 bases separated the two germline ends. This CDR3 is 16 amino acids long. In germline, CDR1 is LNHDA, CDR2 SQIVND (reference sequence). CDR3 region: CASSIGRGPNTGELFF. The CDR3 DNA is TGTGCCAGTAGTATAGGGAGAGGGCCGAACACCGGGGAGCTGTTTTTT.

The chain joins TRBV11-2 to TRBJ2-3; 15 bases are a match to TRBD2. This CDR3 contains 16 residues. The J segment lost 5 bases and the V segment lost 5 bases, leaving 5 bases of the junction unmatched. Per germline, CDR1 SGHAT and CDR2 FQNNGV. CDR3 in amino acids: CASSRTSGRAGDTQYF. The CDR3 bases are TGTGCCAGCAGCAGGACTAGCGGGAGGGCAGGAGATACGCAGTATTTT.

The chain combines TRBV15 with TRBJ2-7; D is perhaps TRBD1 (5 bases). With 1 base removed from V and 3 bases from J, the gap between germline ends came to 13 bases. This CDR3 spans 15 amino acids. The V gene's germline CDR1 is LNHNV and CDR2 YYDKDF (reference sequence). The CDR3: CATSRGDSSFYEQYF. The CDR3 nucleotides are TGTGCCACCAGCAGAGGCGACAGTTCCTTCTACGAGCAGTACTTC. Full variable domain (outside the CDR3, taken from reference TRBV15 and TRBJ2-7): DAMVIQNPRYQVTQFGKPVTLSCSQTLNHNVMYWYQQKSSQAPKLLFHYYDKDFNNEADTPDNFQSRRPNTSFCFLDIRSPGLGDTAMYLCATSRGDSSFYEQYFGPGTRLTVT.

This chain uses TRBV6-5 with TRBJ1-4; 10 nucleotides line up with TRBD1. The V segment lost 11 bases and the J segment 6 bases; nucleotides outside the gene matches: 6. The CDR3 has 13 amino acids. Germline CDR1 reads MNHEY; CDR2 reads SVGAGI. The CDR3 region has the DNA TGTGCCTACCGGGACAGGGGAGATGAAAAACTGTTTTTT. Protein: CAYRDRGDEKLFF.

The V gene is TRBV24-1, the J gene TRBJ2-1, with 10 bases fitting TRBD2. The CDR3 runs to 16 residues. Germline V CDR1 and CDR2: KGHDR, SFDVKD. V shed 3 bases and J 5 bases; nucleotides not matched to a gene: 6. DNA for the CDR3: TGTGCCACCAGTGATGCGGCTAGCGGGAGAAACAATGAGCAGTTCTTC. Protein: CATSDAASGRNNEQFF.

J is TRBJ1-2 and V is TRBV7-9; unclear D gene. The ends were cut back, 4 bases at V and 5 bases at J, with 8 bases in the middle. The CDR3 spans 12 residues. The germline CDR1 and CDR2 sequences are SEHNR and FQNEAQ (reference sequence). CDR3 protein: CASSSRSYGYTF. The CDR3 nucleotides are TGTGCCAGCAGCTCTCGGTCTTATGGCTACACCTTC.

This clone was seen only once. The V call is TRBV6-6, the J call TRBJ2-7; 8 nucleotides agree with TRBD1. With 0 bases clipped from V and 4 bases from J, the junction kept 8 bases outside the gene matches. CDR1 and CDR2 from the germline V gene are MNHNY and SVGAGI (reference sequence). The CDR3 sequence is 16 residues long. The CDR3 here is CASSYSIRTGQYEQYF. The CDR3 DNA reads TGTGCCAGCAGTTACTCGATCAGGACAGGGCAGTACGAGCAGTACTTC.

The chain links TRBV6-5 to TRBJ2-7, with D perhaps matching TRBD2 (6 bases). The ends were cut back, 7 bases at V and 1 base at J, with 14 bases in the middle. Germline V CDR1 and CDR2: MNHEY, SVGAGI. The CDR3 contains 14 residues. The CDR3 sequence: CASKKGTGSYEQYF. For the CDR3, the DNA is TGTGCCAGCAAAAAAGGGACTGGATCCTACGAGCAGTACTTC.

The DNA of the CDR3 is TGTGCCAGCAGCTCCCCCTCGACAGGGATCTATGGCTACACCTTC. Translated: CASSSPSTGIYGYTF. The chain employs TRBV11-2 and TRBJ1-2; TRBD1 matches at 7 bases. This CDR3 is 15 amino acids long. The germline CDR1 and CDR2 sequences are SGHAT and FQNNGV. The V gene end was trimmed by 4 bases and the J gene end by 4 bases; junction bases not matched to a gene: 9.